One and the same sample provided the 27 T cell receptor beta chains below, sequenced in a study of OX40 agonist ivuxolimab in advanced cancers. TCRdb keeps only in-frame clones here, not all; method: immunoSEQ multiplex PCR. In the table there are 60,000 or so clones, almost 95% of which are singletons. Specimen: CD4+ or CD8+ T cells sorted from blood, collected in a trial of the OX40 agonist ivuxolimab. Receptor source: an adult with an advanced solid tumor such as melanoma, head and neck, liver or kidney cancer.

V and J are TRBV7-3 and TRBJ2-7; D gene unclear. CDR1 is SGHTA and CDR2 is FQGTGA in the germline V gene. CDR3 length: 20 amino acids. The V and J ends lost 7 bases and 3 bases respectively, with 34 bases between them. The CDR3 DNA is TGTGCCAGCAACCTTTTTCAATCCCCCCCCCACGTCTGGGTCTTCTACGAGCAGTACTTC. Amino acid sequence: CASNLFQSPPHVWVFYEQYF.

The chain couples TRBV5-1 to TRBJ2-7; D is unresolved. CDR3 length: 14 amino acids. Germline assignment: CDR1 SGHRS and CDR2 YFSETQ. Trimming took off 3 bases at V and 0 bases at J, with 10 bases between the two ends. In DNA, the CDR3 is TGCGCCAGCAGCTCCGGGTGGGACTCCTACGAGCAGTACTTC. This sequence encodes CASSSGWDSYEQYF.

The V call is TRBV13, the J call TRBJ1-4; D call uncertain. V was cut by 2 bases and J by 5 bases, with 9 bases left in between. CDR3 length: 14 residues. Per germline, CDR1 PRHDT and CDR2 FYEKMQ (reference sequence). The CDR3 sequence is CASSLSGSNEKLFF. The CDR3 DNA follows: TGTGCCAGCAGCTTATCCGGGAGCAATGAAAAACTGTTTTTT.

The CDR3 sequence: CASSLAFSGQGFTDTQYF. The CDR3 region has the DNA TGCGCCAGCAGCTTGGCCTTTTCTGGACAGGGATTCACAGATACGCAGTATTTT. The chain employs TRBV5-1 and TRBJ2-3; the match to TRBD1 covers 8 bases. The CDR3 covers 18 residues. The V gene's germline CDR1 is SGHRS and CDR2 YFSETQ. Losses at the gene ends were 0 bases for V and 2 bases for J; bases not matched to a gene: 11. The variable domain in full, with the rest retrieved from reference TRBV5-1 and TRBJ2-3, is KAGVTQTPRYLIKTRGQQVTLSCSPISGHRSVSWYQQTPGQGLQFLFEYFSETQRNKGNFPGRFSGRQFSNSRSEMNVSTLELGDSALYLCASSLAFSGQGFTDTQYFGPGTRLTVL.

The chain links TRBV12-5 to TRBJ1-5; 9 positions match TRBD1. Germline CDR1 and CDR2: LGHNT and FRNRAP. Trimming removed 6 bases from V and 4 bases from J; junction bases left unmatched: 4. This CDR3 contains 14 residues. CDR3: CASGGDRENQPQHF. The CDR3 DNA reads TGTGCTAGTGGGGGGGACAGGGAAAATCAGCCCCAGCATTTT. Filled out from reference TRBV12-5 and TRBJ1-5, the complete variable domain reads DARVTQTPRHKVTEMGQEVTMRCQPILGHNTVFWYRQTMMQGLELLAYFRNRAPLDDSGMPKDRFSAEMPDATLATLKIQPSEPRDSAVYFCASGGDRENQPQHFGDGTRLSIL.

The rearrangement links TRBV4-2 to TRBJ2-7; D gene ambiguous. The CDR3 runs to 17 residues. The V end lost 2 bases, the J end lost 2 bases, and 19 bases lay between the germline ends. Germline-derived CDR1 and CDR2 are LGHNA and YNFKEQ. CDR3 sequence (DNA): TGTGCCAGCAGCCAAAGCCCACCCGGAGCACTAACCTACGAGCAGTACTTC. Translation: CASSQSPPGALTYEQYF.

The chain joins TRBV7-9 to TRBJ1-5, with D unresolved. Germline V CDR1 and CDR2: SEHNR, FQNEAQ (reference sequence). V was trimmed by 5 bases and J by 2 bases, leaving 16 bases between them. This CDR3 is built from 16 residues. The DNA of the CDR3 is TGTGCCAGCAGCGGGGAGGAAGGGCATGGCAATCAGCCCCAGCATTTT. It translates to CASSGEEGHGNQPQHF.

The V gene is TRBV6-1, the J gene TRBJ2-7; D is perhaps TRBD2 (5 bases). This CDR3 region has 13 residues. Looked up from germline, CDR1 is MNHNS and CDR2 is SASEGT. Trimming shortened V by 3 bases and J by 2 bases, and 8 bases separated the two germline ends. CDR3 in amino acids: CASSEWRAYEQYF. The CDR3 nucleotides are TGTGCCAGCAGTGAGTGGCGGGCCTACGAGCAGTACTTC.

The chain has TRBV7-9 and TRBJ2-1; 11 nucleotides line up with TRBD2. V was pared by 5 bases and J by 7 bases, with 4 bases of the junction left unmatched. Germline loops: CDR1 SEHNR, CDR2 FQNEAQ (reference sequence). CDR3 length: 14 amino acids. CDR3 sequence (DNA): TGTGCCAGCAGCATTTGGACTAGCGGGAATGAGCAGTTCTTC. This gives the protein CASSIWTSGNEQFF.

The chain is built from TRBV29-1 and TRBJ2-7; the match to TRBD2 covers 16 bases. The CDR3 has 15 residues. Germline CDR1 is SQVTM and CDR2 is ANQGSEA. J was trimmed by 6 bases and V by 6 bases; bases with no gene match: 8. CDR3 in amino acids: CSVGTSGRVGFEQYF. CDR3 DNA: TGCAGCGTAGGGACTAGCGGGAGGGTAGGTTTCGAGCAGTACTTC.

The V gene is TRBV9, the J gene TRBJ2-3; 7 bases match TRBD2. V was clipped by 3 bases and J by 0 bases; unmatched bases: 1. Germline V gives CDR1 SGDLS, CDR2 YYNGEE. The CDR3 totals 14 residues. For the CDR3, the DNA is TGTGCCAGCAGCGCCGGGGGGAGCACAGATACGCAGTATTTT. Amino acids: CASSAGGSTDTQYF.

Only one count was recorded for this clone. The chain couples TRBV27 to TRBJ2-7; maybe TRBD1 (5 bases). Germline V gene sequence: CDR1 MNHEY, CDR2 SMNVEV (reference sequence). V was trimmed by 0 bases and J by 0 bases, leaving 9 bases between them. This CDR3 is 15 amino acids long. The CDR3: CASSLSRGTSYEQYF. The CDR3 DNA follows: TGTGCCAGCAGTTTATCTAGGGGAACCTCCTACGAGCAGTACTTC.

The CDR3 DNA reads as TGTGCCAGCAGCCCCGAGTTTAGCGGGGGAGAGACCCAGTACTTC. It yields the protein CASSPEFSGGETQYF. The rearrangement uses TRBV11-2 and TRBJ2-5, with 9 bases fitting TRBD2. In germline, CDR1 is SGHAT, CDR2 FQNNGV. V lost 5 bases and J lost 4; bases outside the gene matches: 8. The CDR3 contains 15 residues. The variable domain in full, completed from reference TRBV11-2 and TRBJ2-5, reads EAGVAQSPRYKIIEKRQSVAFWCNPISGHATLYWYQQILGQGPKLLIQFQNNGVVDDSQLPKDRFSAERLKGVDSTLKIQPAKLEDSAVYLCASSPEFSGGETQYFGPGTRLLVL.

This rearrangement joins TRBV7-9 to TRBJ2-5; D may be TRBD2 (7 bases). The V gene's germline CDR1 is SEHNR and CDR2 FQNEAQ (reference sequence). Between the trimmed V and J ends, which lost 8 bases and 5 bases, there was a span of 18 bases. The CDR3 contains 14 residues. The CDR3 loop reads CASQGIEGGETQYF. CDR3 DNA sequence: TGTGCCAGCCAGGGAATTGAGGGGGGGGAGACCCAGTACTTC.

The chain links TRBV4-2 to TRBJ2-7; 7 nucleotides align to TRBD2. The junction had 8 bases not matched to a gene; V was cut back by 3 bases and J by 0 bases. The CDR3 spans 16 residues. CDR1 is LGHNA and CDR2 is YNFKEQ in the germline V gene. The CDR3 is CASSQMLAADSYEQYF. In DNA, the CDR3 is TGTGCCAGCAGCCAGATGCTAGCGGCTGACTCCTACGAGCAGTACTTC.

A single count supports this clone. The rearrangement joins TRBV27 to TRBJ2-1, with a tentative D call TRBD1 (5 bases). The germline V and J ends were trimmed by 4 bases and 4 bases, with 11 bases remaining between them. CDR3 length: 14 residues. The germline gives CDR1 MNHEY, CDR2 SMNVEV (reference sequence). In DNA, the CDR3 is TGTGCCAGCAGTTACGGACAATTGTACAATGAGCAGTTCTTC. Protein: CASSYGQLYNEQFF.

The chain uses TRBV5-6 and TRBJ2-7, with 15 bases that match TRBD2. CDR1 is SGHDT and CDR2 is YYEEEE in the germline V gene. With 4 bases clipped from V and 4 bases from J, the junction kept 3 bases outside the gene matches. The CDR3 contains 15 residues. The CDR3 DNA follows: TGTGCCAGCAGCGGGGGACTAGCGGGAGGTTACGAGCAGTACTTC. Its protein is CASSGGLAGGYEQYF.

The rearrangement joins TRBV7-6 to TRBJ2-1, with unresolved D. The CDR3 totals 15 residues. V was shortened by 0 bases and J by 9 bases, with 15 bases between the two germline ends. Germline CDR1 reads SGHVS; CDR2 reads FNYEAQ. The DNA of the CDR3 is TGTGCCAGCAGCTTAGCTCGGGCGGCGTATGGTGAGCAGTTCTTC. Translation gives CASSLARAAYGEQFF. Full variable domain (rest looked up from reference TRBV7-6 and TRBJ2-1): GAGVSQSPRYKVTKRGQDVALRCDPISGHVSLYWYRQALGQGPEFLTYFNYEAQQDKSGLPNDRFSAERPEGSISTLTIQRTEQRDSAMYRCASSLARAAYGEQFFGPGTRLTVL.

This clone was recorded only once. This chain links TRBV6-6 with TRBJ1-1; D is unclear. The CDR3 runs to 14 residues. V lost 6 bases, J lost 5 bases, and 16 bases lay in between. Germline assignment: CDR1 MNHNY and CDR2 SVGAGI (reference sequence). The CDR3 is CASRPPPGDTEAFF. The CDR3 coding sequence is TGTGCCAGCAGACCACCCCCCGGGGATACTGAAGCTTTCTTT.

The chain recombines TRBV11-2 with TRBJ2-2; D might be TRBD2 (6 bases). CDR3 length equals 16 residues. V lost 4 bases and J lost 6, with 18 bases in between. Germline V lookup: CDR1 SGHAT, CDR2 FQNNGV. The CDR3 loop reads CASSSIGDFPSGELFF. CDR3 DNA sequence: TGTGCCAGCAGCTCAATAGGGGACTTCCCGTCCGGGGAGCTGTTTTTT.

This clone is a singleton in its sample. The gene calls are TRBV29-1 and TRBJ1-2; D perhaps matches TRBD1 (6 bases). Germline loops: CDR1 SQVTM, CDR2 ANQGSEA. CDR3 length: 14 residues. The V end was cut by 0 bases, the J end by 0 bases, with 8 bases between. The CDR3 region is CSVEERTANYGYTF. The DNA of the CDR3 is TGCAGCGTTGAAGAAAGGACAGCTAACTATGGCTACACCTTC.

To note about this clone: One end of the junction does not line up with germline, which may come from a read error. This chain links TRBV20-1 with TRBJ2-7; no firm D call. In germline, CDR1 is DFQATT, CDR2 SNEGSKA (reference sequence). This CDR3 is 8 amino acids long. CDR3: CSASSLTF. In DNA form, the CDR3 reads TGCAGTGCTAGCTCACTTACCTTC.

The chain has TRBV12-2 and TRBJ1-4; TRBD1, the table's D call, was not compared with the DNA. TRBV12-2 is tagged as a pseudogene. This CDR3 is built from 16 residues. The CDR3 DNA is TGTGCAAGTCGCCCGACCCCGACAGGGGAGAATGAAAAACTGTTTTTT. Amino acids: CASRPTPTGENEKLFF.

The CDR3 reads CASSDNRVSEQYF. The DNA of the CDR3 is TGTGCCAGCAGTGACAACAGGGTTAGCGAGCAGTACTTC. The genes are TRBV25-1 and TRBJ2-7, with D tentatively TRBD1 (6 bases). V was shortened by 3 bases and J by 6 bases, with 12 bases between the two germline ends. The CDR3 is 13 amino acids. Germline V CDR1 and CDR2: MGHDK, SYGVNS.

The chain joins TRBV7-8 to TRBJ1-5; D is unresolved. Trimming stripped 3 bases from V and 0 bases from J, with 6 bases between. This CDR3 comprises 14 residues. Germline V CDR1 and CDR2: SGHVS, FQNEAQ. This CDR3 reads CASSFGDSNQPQHF. Written as DNA, the CDR3 is TGTGCCAGCAGCTTCGGAGATAGCAATCAGCCCCAGCATTTT.

This clone was observed once. The chain links TRBV7-6 to TRBJ2-7; D may be TRBD1 (6 bases). The CDR3 spans 16 residues. The V end lost 5 bases, the J end lost 2 bases, and 19 bases lay between the germline ends. Per the germline V gene, CDR1 is SGHVS and CDR2 is FNYEAQ. CDR3: CASSTTGPRGAYEQYF. CDR3 nucleotide sequence: TGTGCCAGCAGCACAACGGGACCCAGGGGAGCCTACGAGCAGTACTTC.

This sequence joins TRBV7-8 and TRBJ2-7; a weak D match, TRBD1 (6 bases). The CDR3 length is 16 residues. V dropped 1 base and J dropped 0 bases, with 13 bases sitting between them. Germline assignment: CDR1 SGHVS and CDR2 FQNEAQ. The CDR3 DNA reads TGTGCCAGCAGCTTAGTACAGGGCCTTAGCTCCTACGAGCAGTACTTC. Its translation is CASSLVQGLSSYEQYF.